This T cell receptor beta chain originates from a study of blood T cell repertoires in COVID-19. This clone was recorded once. CDR1 and CDR2 from the germline V gene are SGHNT and YYREEE (reference sequence). The V and J ends lost 3 bases and 4 bases respectively, with 12 bases between them. This CDR3 is 14 amino acids long. Sequencing used immunoSEQ multiplex PCR; TCRdb keeps in-frame clones, though not all of them. The sample records approximately 250,000 clones, about 88% being singletons. The sequence was obtained from a man between 40 and 49 years old with acute or convalescent COVID-19. The rearrangement joins TRBV5-4 to TRBJ2-3; perhaps TRBD2 as D (6 bases). Sequencing was performed on peripheral blood. CDR3 DNA: TGTGCCAGCAGCTCGGCCTCGGGGGCAGATACGCAGTATTTT. Its translation: CASSSASGADTQYF.